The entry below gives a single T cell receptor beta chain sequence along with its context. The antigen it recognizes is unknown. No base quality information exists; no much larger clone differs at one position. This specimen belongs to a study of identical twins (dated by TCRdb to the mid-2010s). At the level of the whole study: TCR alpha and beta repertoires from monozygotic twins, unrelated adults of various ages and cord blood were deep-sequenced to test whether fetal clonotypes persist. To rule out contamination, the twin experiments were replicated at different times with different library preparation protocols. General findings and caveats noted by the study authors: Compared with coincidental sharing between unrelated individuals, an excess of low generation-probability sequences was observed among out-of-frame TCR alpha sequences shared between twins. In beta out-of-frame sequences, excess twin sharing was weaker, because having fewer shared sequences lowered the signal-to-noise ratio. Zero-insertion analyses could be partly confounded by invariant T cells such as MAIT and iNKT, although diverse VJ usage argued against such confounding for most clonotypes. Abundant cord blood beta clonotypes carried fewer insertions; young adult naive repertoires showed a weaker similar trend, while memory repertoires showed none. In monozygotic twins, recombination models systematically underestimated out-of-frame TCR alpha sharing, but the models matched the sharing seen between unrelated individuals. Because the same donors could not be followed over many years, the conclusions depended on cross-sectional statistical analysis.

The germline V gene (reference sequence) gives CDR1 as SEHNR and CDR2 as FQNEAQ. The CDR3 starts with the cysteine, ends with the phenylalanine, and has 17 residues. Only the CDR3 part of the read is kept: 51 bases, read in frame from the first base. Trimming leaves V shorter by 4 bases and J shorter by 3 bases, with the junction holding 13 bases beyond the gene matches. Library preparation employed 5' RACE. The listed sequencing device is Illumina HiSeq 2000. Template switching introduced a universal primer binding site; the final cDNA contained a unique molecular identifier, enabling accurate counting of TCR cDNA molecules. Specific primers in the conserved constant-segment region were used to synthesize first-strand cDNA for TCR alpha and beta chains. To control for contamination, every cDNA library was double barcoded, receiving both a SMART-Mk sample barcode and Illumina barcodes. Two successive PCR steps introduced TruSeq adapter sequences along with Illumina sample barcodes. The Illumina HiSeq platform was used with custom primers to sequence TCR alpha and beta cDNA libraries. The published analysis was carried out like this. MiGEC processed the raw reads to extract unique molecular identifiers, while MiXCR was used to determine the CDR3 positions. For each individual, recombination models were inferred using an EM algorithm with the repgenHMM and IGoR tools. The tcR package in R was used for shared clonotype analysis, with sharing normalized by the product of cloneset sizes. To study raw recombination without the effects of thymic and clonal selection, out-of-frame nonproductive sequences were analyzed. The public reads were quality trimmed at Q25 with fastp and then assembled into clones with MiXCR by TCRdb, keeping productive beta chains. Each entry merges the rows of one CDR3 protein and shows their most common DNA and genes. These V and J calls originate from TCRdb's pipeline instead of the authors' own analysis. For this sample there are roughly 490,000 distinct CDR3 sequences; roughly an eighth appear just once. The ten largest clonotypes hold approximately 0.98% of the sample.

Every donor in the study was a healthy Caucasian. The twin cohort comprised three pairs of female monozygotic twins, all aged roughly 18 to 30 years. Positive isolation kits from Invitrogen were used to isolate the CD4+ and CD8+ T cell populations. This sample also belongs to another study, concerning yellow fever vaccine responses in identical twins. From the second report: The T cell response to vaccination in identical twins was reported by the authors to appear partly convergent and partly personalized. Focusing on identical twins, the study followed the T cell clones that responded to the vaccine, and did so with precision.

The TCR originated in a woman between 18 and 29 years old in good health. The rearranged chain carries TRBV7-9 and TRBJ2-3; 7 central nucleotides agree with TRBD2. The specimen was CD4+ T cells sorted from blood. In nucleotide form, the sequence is TGTGCCAGCAGCTCCCGCGGCGGGGGATTTGTGACAGATACGCAGTATTTT. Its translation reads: CASSSRGGGFVTDTQYF.